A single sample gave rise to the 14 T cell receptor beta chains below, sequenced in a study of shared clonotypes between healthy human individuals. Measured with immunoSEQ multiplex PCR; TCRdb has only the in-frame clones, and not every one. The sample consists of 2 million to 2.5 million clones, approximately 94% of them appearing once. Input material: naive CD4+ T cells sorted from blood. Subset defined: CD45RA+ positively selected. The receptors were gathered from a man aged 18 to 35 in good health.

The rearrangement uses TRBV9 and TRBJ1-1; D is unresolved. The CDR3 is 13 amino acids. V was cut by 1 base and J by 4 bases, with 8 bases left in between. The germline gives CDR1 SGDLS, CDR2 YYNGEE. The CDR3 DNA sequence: TGTGCCAGCAGCGTACTGCTATTCACTGAAGCTTTCTTT. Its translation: CASSVLLFTEAFF.

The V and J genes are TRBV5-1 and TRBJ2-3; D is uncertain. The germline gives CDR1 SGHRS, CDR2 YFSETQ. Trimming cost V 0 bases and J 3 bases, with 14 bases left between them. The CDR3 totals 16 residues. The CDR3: CASSLGFEGSTDTQYF. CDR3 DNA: TGCGCCAGCAGCTTGGGTTTCGAAGGGTCAACAGATACGCAGTATTTT.

The CDR3 nucleotides read TGCGCCAGCAGCCAATTTTCCCCAGGGCCCCTAGCCAAAAACATTCAGTACTTC. Its protein product is CASSQFSPGPLAKNIQYF. The chain has TRBV4-3 and TRBJ2-4, with D possibly TRBD1 on 5 matching bases. The germline V and J ends were trimmed by 2 bases and 0 bases, with 17 bases remaining between them. The CDR3 consists of 18 residues. CDR1 and CDR2 (germline): LGHNA, YSLEER.

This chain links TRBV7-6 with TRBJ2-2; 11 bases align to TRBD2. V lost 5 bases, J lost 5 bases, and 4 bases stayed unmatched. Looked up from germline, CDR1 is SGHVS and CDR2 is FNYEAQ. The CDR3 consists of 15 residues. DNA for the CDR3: TGTGCCAGCAGCCTTAGCGGGGGGGCGACCGGGGAGCTGTTTTTT. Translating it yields CASSLSGGATGELFF.

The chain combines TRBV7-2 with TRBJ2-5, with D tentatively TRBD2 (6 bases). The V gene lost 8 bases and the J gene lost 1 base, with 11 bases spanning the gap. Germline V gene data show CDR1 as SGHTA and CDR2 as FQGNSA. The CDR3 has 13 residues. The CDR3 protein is CASGGLSQETQYF. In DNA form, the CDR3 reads TGTGCCAGCGGGGGACTCTCCCAAGAGACCCAGTACTTC.

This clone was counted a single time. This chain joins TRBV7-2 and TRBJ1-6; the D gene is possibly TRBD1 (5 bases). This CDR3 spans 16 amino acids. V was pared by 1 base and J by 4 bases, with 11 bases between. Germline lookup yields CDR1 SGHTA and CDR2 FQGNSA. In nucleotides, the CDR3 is TGTGCCAGCAGCTTAGATCCGACAGTATATAATTCACCCCTCCACTTT. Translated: CASSLDPTVYNSPLHF.

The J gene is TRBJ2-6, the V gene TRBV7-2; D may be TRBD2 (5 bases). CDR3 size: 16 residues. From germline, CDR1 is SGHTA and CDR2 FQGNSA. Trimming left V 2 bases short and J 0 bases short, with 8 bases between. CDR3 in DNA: TGTGCCAGCAGCTTAACGGGGTCCTCTGGGGCCAACGTCCTGACTTTC. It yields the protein CASSLTGSSGANVLTF.

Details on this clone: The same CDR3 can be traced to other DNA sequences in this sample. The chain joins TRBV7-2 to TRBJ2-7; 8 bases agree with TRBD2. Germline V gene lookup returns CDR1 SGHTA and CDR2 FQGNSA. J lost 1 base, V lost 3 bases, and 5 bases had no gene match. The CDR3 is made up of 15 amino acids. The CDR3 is CASSLTGGLSYEQYF. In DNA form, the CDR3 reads TGTGCCAGCAGCTTGACGGGAGGGCTTTCCTACGAGCAGTACTTC.

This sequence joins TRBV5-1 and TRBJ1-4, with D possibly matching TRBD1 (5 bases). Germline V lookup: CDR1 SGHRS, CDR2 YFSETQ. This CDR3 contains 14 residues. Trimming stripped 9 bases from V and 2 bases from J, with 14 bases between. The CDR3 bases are TGCGCCACGCGTACGACAGCGACTAATGAAAAACTGTTTTTT. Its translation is CATRTTATNEKLFF.

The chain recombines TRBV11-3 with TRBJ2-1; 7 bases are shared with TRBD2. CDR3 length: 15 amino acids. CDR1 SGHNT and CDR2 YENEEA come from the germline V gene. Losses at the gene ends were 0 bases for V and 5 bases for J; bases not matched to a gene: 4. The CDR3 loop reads CASSLEASGNNEQFF. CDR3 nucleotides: TGTGCCAGCAGCTTAGAGGCTAGCGGAAACAATGAGCAGTTCTTC.

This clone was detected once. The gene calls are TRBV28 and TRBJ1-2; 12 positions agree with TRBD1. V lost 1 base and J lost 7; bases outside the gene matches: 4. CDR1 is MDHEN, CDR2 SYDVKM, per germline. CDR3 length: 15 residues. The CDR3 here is CASSLLGGQGAGYTF. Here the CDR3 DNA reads TGTGCCAGCAGTTTATTAGGGGGACAGGGGGCTGGCTACACCTTC.

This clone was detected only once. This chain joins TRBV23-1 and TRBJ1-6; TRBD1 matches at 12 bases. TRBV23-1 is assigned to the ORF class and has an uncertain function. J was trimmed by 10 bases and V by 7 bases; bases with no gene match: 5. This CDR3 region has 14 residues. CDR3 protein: CASNRGTGGSPLHF. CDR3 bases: TGCGCCAGCAACCGAGGGACAGGGGGCTCACCCCTCCACTTT.

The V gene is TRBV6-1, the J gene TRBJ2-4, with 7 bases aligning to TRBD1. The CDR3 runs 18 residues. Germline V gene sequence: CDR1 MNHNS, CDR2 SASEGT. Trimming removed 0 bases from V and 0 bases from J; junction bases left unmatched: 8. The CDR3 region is CASSEAPGTALAKNIQYF. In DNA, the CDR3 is TGTGCCAGCAGTGAAGCCCCCGGGACAGCCCTAGCCAAAAACATTCAGTACTTC.

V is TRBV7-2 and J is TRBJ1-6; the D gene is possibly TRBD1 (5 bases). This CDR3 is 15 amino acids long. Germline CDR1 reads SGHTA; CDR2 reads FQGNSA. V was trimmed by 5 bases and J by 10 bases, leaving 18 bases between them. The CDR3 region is CASSQKVGEGSPLHF. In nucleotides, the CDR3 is TGTGCCAGCAGCCAAAAGGTGGGGGAGGGCTCACCCCTCCACTTT.